This entry is about one T cell receptor (beta chain). This entry is derived from a study of blood T cell repertoires in COVID-19. The wider study: Donors in the United States, Italy and Spain gave samples during acute or convalescent COVID-19. The analysed material was cDNA or gDNA that came from T cells, B-cell-depleted T cells, or PBMCs.

TCRdb's table, derived via immunoSEQ multiplex PCR, lists solely in-frame clones and lacks some. The data hold over 250,000 clones, with roughly 91% observed a single time. CDR3 size: 18 residues. Germline trimming cut 2 bases from V and 5 bases from J; bases unmatched to any gene: 11. CDR1 and CDR2 from the germline V gene are SGHTA and FQGNSA. This clonotype was sampled from a woman between 35 and 50 years old who had recovered from COVID-19. The sequenced sample consisted of peripheral blood. This sequence joins TRBV7-2 and TRBJ2-1; 11 nucleotides agree with TRBD2. As DNA, the CDR3 is TGTGCCAGCAGCTTACGAGGCCCGGGACTAGCGGCCAACAATGAGCAGTTCTTC. Translated: CASSLRGPGLAANNEQFF.